Each of the 16 T cell receptor beta chains below was sequenced from the same sample in a study of blood T cell repertoires in COVID-19. Clones were read by immunoSEQ multiplex PCR, and TCRdb kept only the in-frame ones, dropping some. The repertoire holds over 100,000 clones, with 70% to 90% as singletons. What was sequenced was peripheral blood. These receptors all stem from a man aged 40-55 years with acute or convalescent COVID-19.

This clone was found once. The gene calls are TRBV18 and TRBJ1-2; D gene ambiguous. In germline, CDR1 is KGHSH, CDR2 LQKENI. V lost 0 bases and J lost 7, with 15 bases in between. The CDR3 spans 15 residues. DNA of the CDR3: TGTGCCAGCTCACCACCGAGTTCCCTCCGGGGTGGCTACACCTTC. This translates into CASSPPSSLRGGYTF.

The V gene is TRBV6-6, the J gene TRBJ1-4; a weak D match, TRBD1 (5 bases). CDR3 size: 16 residues. V was pared by 6 bases and J by 4 bases, with 18 bases between. Looked up from germline, CDR1 is MNHNY and CDR2 is SVGAGI (reference sequence). The CDR3 spells CASSSSKWGFNEKLFF. CDR3 bases: TGTGCCAGCAGCAGCTCCAAGTGGGGCTTTAATGAAAAACTGTTTTTT.

The chain employs TRBV4-2 and TRBJ1-1, with 8 bases lining up with TRBD1. The CDR3 covers 14 residues. CDR1 and CDR2 (germline): LGHNA, YNFKEQ. Germline trimming cut 1 base from V and 6 bases from J; bases unmatched to any gene: 4. In nucleotides, the CDR3 is TGTGCCAGCAGCCAAGCGACAGGGGCCCCTGAAGCTTTCTTT. Protein: CASSQATGAPEAFF.

This rearrangement joins TRBV2 to TRBJ1-1; D unclear. There are 14 residues in the CDR3. V lost 3 bases to trimming and J lost 4 bases, with 12 bases between them. Germline V gene lookup returns CDR1 SNHLY and CDR2 FYNNEI. This CDR3 reads CASSENREATEAFF. The CDR3 DNA follows: TGTGCCAGCAGTGAGAATAGGGAGGCCACTGAAGCTTTCTTT.

The table lists this clone with a count of one. The CDR3 is CASSFQFPGTSTDTQYF. The CDR3, as DNA: TGTGCCAGCAGTTTCCAGTTTCCCGGGACTAGCACAGATACGCAGTATTTT. V and J are TRBV27 and TRBJ2-3; D is perhaps TRBD2 (6 bases). Germline V CDR1 and CDR2: MNHEY, SMNVEV (reference sequence). The CDR3 consists of 17 residues. V was trimmed by 3 bases and J by 0 bases, leaving 16 bases between them.

The chain recombines TRBV5-1 with TRBJ2-7, with D maybe TRBD1 (5 bases). The CDR3 has 14 residues. Trimming took off 3 bases at V and 6 bases at J, with 16 bases between the two ends. The germline CDR1 and CDR2 sequences are SGHRS and YFSETQ. In nucleotides, the CDR3 is TGCGCCAGCAGCTCAGGGCCGCTGTCGGGCGAGCAGTACTTC. Translating it yields CASSSGPLSGEQYF.

The CDR3 coding sequence is TGCGCCAGCAGCGAACACCCCGGGGCGGGGGGGGAGACCCAGTACTTC. Translation: CASSEHPGAGGETQYF. This chain connects TRBV4-1 to TRBJ2-5; 9 bases are shared with TRBD2. The CDR3 runs to 16 residues. Germline CDR1 and CDR2: MGHRA and YSYEKL. The ends lost 5 bases at V and 5 bases at J; junction bases unmatched: 12.

There are a few counts of this clone. V usage is TRBV6-1 and J usage is TRBJ2-7; possibly TRBD2 for D (6 bases). Germline V gene data show CDR1 as MNHNS and CDR2 as SASEGT. Trimming removed 2 bases from V and 0 bases from J, with 14 bases in between. CDR3 length equals 16 residues. DNA of the CDR3: TGTGCCAGCAGTGAAAGCCGGGACTGGACCTCCTACGAGCAGTACTTC. This encodes CASSESRDWTSYEQYF.

This clone has just one count. The chain couples TRBV21-1 to TRBJ2-7; the D call of TRBD1 is as the table states it, not checked on the DNA. TRBV21-1 is described as a pseudogene. CDR3 size: 12 residues. The chain's CDR3 is CASSKVIYEQYF. The CDR3 DNA follows: TGTGCCAGCAGCAAAGTCATCTACGAGCAGTACTTC.

The chain joins TRBV5-1 to TRBJ2-7; 8 nucleotides line up with TRBD2. Germline V gene data show CDR1 as SGHRS and CDR2 as YFSETQ. The CDR3 contains 15 residues. With V trimmed by 4 bases and J by 2 bases, 8 bases remained unmatched. The CDR3 region has the DNA TGCGCCAGCAGCAGTACCGGGGGGGCCCCCTACGAGCAGTACTTC. It encodes CASSSTGGAPYEQYF.

This clone was observed a single time. The chain recombines TRBV12-1 with TRBJ2-7; TRBD1 is the table's D call and was not checked against the DNA. TRBV12-1 is assigned pseudogene status. The CDR3 has 14 amino acids. The CDR3 coding sequence is TGTGCCAGCAGCTTTCCCCAAGCAGGCTACGAGCAGTACTTC. Translating gives CASSFPQAGYEQYF.

This clone was detected only once. The chain uses TRBV4-2 and TRBJ2-2; possible D gene TRBD1, 5 bases. The V end lost 4 bases, the J end lost 2 bases, and 17 bases lay between the germline ends. Germline assignment: CDR1 LGHNA and CDR2 YNFKEQ. The CDR3 has 17 amino acids. CDR3 in DNA: TGTGCCAGCAGCCCCCTAGGAGAAGGGGCCAACACCGGGGAGCTGTTTTTT. The encoded protein is CASSPLGEGANTGELFF.

The gene calls are TRBV21-1 and TRBJ1-5. TRBV21-1 is marked as a pseudogene. The CDR3 extends over 16 amino acids. CDR3 amino acids: CASSKVKGGNNQPQHF. CDR3 nucleotides: TGTGCCAGCAGCAAAGTAAAGGGAGGGAACAATCAGCCCCAGCATTTT.

This clone is a singleton in its sample. This sequence joins TRBV2 and TRBJ2-1; D perhaps matches TRBD1 (6 bases). The germline gives CDR1 SNHLY, CDR2 FYNNEI. The CDR3 runs to 14 residues. Trimming stripped 7 bases from V and 5 bases from J, with 15 bases between. This CDR3 is CASKGQGTNNEQFF. CDR3 DNA sequence: TGTGCCAGCAAGGGTCAGGGGACGAACAATGAGCAGTTCTTC.

The genes are TRBV6-2 or TRBV6-3 and TRBJ2-3; 8 bases are a match to TRBD2. The CDR3 contains 16 residues. The V segment lost 6 bases and the J segment 1 base; nucleotides outside the gene matches: 9. Germline CDR1 MNHEY, CDR2 SVGEGT. The CDR3 DNA is TGTGCCAGCAGCCGTATGGGGCGGGGGGGCACAGATACGCAGTATTTT. Translation gives CASSRMGRGGTDTQYF.

Comment on this clone: At one end, the junction sequence differs from germline, possibly due to a read error. V is TRBV7-7 and J is TRBJ2-1, with TRBD1 matching over 10 bases. The CDR3 runs to 15 residues. Germline CDR1 reads SSHAT; CDR2 reads FNYEAQ (reference sequence). The CDR3 DNA reads TGTGCTAGCAGTTCCGGGACAGGGGTTACGGGTGAGCAGTTCTTC. Its translation: CASSSGTGVTGEQFF. The entire variable domain, with the rest obtained from reference TRBV7-7 and TRBJ2-1, is as follows: GAGVSQSPRYKVTKRGQDVTLRCDPISSHATLYWYQQALGQGPEFLTYFNYEAQPDKSGLPSDRFSAERPEGSISTLTIQRTEQRDSAMYRCASSSGTGVTGEQFFGPGTRLTVL.